Below, one TCR beta chain is given with its context. Seattle's enrolled individuals joined amid active infection and were then monitored longitudinally. The CDR3 consists of 15 residues. Trimming shortened V by 2 bases and J by 0 bases, and 9 bases separated the two germline ends. Per the germline V gene, CDR1 is SGHTA and CDR2 is FQGNSA. This table comes from immunoSEQ multiplex PCR, and its TCRdb copy is limited to in-frame clones, with some not included. The profile covers about 320,000 clones, with about 87% appearing a single time and 1.5% to 2% taken by the ten largest. The data stem from a study of blood T cell repertoires in COVID-19.

The specimen was peripheral blood. This chain joins TRBV7-2 and TRBJ2-3; no definite D call. The sequence was obtained from a woman in her twenties or thirties with COVID-19, enrolled during active disease. The CDR3 nucleotides read TGTGCCAGCAGCTTAACCGCAGTGAGCACAGATACGCAGTATTTT. The encoded protein is CASSLTAVSTDTQYF.